Listed below are T cell receptor beta chains from one sample, sequenced in a study of blood T cell repertoires in COVID-19. TCRdb's copy holds only in-frame clones and misses some; the assay was immunoSEQ multiplex PCR. The table has under 500,000 clones, about 85% seen once. The specimen was PBMCs or T cells enriched from blood (not recorded which). These receptors all stem from a woman between 18 and 30 years old with acute COVID-19. The CDR3 runs from the conserved cysteine through the conserved F or W. The D gene is left open where the match is weak. Where a row states a size, it is once, few, many or the class of an expanded clone; other rows omit it.

J,size,V,D,CDR3,DNA
TRBJ2-7,NA,TRBV14,TRBD2,CASSQGSGRIHEQYF,TGTGCCAGCAGCCAAGGAAGCGGGAGGATCCACGAGCAGTACTTC
TRBJ1-1,NA,TRBV6-1,NA,CASSEASLRVRAFF,TGTGCCAGCAGTGAGGCCTCGTTGAGGGTTCGAGCTTTCTTT
TRBJ2-1,NA,TRBV2,TRBD2,CASVGLAGGPGISEQFF,TGTGCCAGCGTTGGGCTAGCGGGGGGGCCGGGGATCTCTGAGCAGTTCTTC
TRBJ2-1,NA,TRBV11-2,TRBD2,CASSTRLAGSGNEQFF,TGTGCCAGCAGCACTCGACTAGCGGGATCGGGCAATGAGCAGTTCTTC
TRBJ1-2,NA,TRBV28,NA,CASSLLYGGTGYTF,TGTGCCAGCAGTTTGTTGTACGGAGGGACTGGCTACACCTTC
TRBJ1-6,few,TRBV5-6,NA,CASSLGLESLHF,TGTGCCAGCAGCTTGGGGCTGGAGTCCCTCCACTTT
TRBJ2-3,NA,TRBV29-1,NA,CSVVTDTQYF,TGCAGCGTCGTGACAGATACGCAGTATTTT
TRBJ1-2,NA,TRBV28,NA,CASSDIRGGDNLIYGYTF,TGTGCCAGCAGTGACATCAGAGGGGGGGACAACCTAATCTATGGCTACACCTTC
TRBJ2-1,NA,TRBV24-1,NA,CATSDFHDGEQFF,TGTGCCACCAGTGATTTCCACGACGGGGAGCAGTTCTTC
TRBJ2-1,NA,TRBV11-1,TRBD2,CASSSLLGTSDEQFF,TGTGCCAGCAGCTCCCTATTAGGGACTAGTGATGAGCAGTTCTTC
TRBJ2-3,NA,TRBV7-3,TRBD2,CASSLGTSLADTQYF,TGTGCCAGCAGCTTGGGGACTAGTCTCGCAGATACGCAGTATTTT
TRBJ2-7,NA,TRBV5-1,TRBD1,CASSPRGTNSYEQYF,TGCGCCAGCAGCCCCAGGGGGACCAACTCCTACGAGCAGTACTTC
TRBJ1-4,once,TRBV9,NA,CASSVQQGPNEKLFF,TGTGCCAGCAGCGTACAACAGGGTCCGAATGAAAAACTGTTTTTT
TRBJ1-1,NA,TRBV11-2,NA,CASSPEARDKAFF,TGTGCCAGCAGCCCCGAGGCCCGGGATAAAGCTTTCTTT
TRBJ2-1,once,TRBV5-4,TRBD2,CASSLISAGGAFYNEQFF,TGTGCCAGCAGCTTGATTTCGGCCGGGGGGGCGTTCTACAATGAGCAGTTCTTC
TRBJ2-5,NA,TRBV30,TRBD2,CAWSLQGTSGSQETQYF,TGTGCCTGGAGTCTTCAAGGGACTAGCGGGAGCCAGGAGACCCAGTACTTC
TRBJ1-3,NA,TRBV10-3,NA,CAIRDSSGNTIYF,TGTGCCATCAGGGACAGCTCTGGAAACACCATATATTTT
TRBJ2-3,NA,TRBV9,TRBD2,CASSVAASGDTDTQYF,TGTGCCAGCAGCGTAGCTGCTAGCGGGGACACAGATACGCAGTATTTT
TRBJ2-3,NA,TRBV6-2/TRBV6-3,TRBD2,CASSYLAGGRSTDTQYF,TGTGCCAGCAGTTACCTAGCGGGAGGTAGAAGCACAGATACGCAGTATTTT
TRBJ1-2,NA,TRBV18,TRBD1,CASSPGTDYGYTF,TGTGCCAGCTCGCCGGGGACAGACTATGGCTACACCTTC
TRBJ2-2,NA,TRBV7-6,TRBD2,CASSPRLAENTGELFF,TGTGCCAGCAGCCCCCGACTAGCGGAGAACACCGGGGAGCTGTTTTTT
TRBJ2-1,once,TRBV28,TRBD2,CASSYSGRSYNEQFF,TGTGCCAGCAGTTACAGCGGGAGGTCCTACAATGAGCAGTTCTTC
TRBJ1-1,once,TRBV12-3/TRBV12-4,NA,CASRLWAGQAFF,TGTGCCAGCAGATTATGGGCAGGTCAAGCTTTCTTT
TRBJ2-7,NA,TRBV7-9,NA,CASSSPTPPATGRSYEQYF,TGTGCCAGCAGCTCTCCTACACCCCCCGCGACAGGTCGGTCTTACGAGCAGTACTTC
TRBJ1-3,NA,TRBV5-1,NA,CASSLEVGVTGNTIYF,TGCGCCAGCAGCTTGGAAGTAGGGGTAACTGGAAACACCATATATTTT
TRBJ2-3,NA,TRBV27,NA,CASSFERSHSTDTQYF,TGTGCCAGCAGTTTTGAGCGCTCTCATAGCACAGATACGCAGTATTTT
TRBJ1-5,NA,TRBV19,TRBD1,CASSQYRDRGSNQPQHF,TGTGCCAGTAGTCAATATAGGGACAGGGGGTCAAATCAGCCCCAGCATTTT
TRBJ1-2,NA,TRBV12-3/TRBV12-4,NA,CASSLWALYGYTF,TGTGCCAGCAGTTTATGGGCCCTCTATGGCTACACCTTC
TRBJ1-6,once,TRBV19,NA,CASKHRDDSPLHF,TGTGCCAGTAAGCACAGGGATGATTCACCCCTCCACTTT
TRBJ1-2,NA,TRBV9,TRBD1,CASSVMDRAGGYTF,TGTGCCAGCAGCGTAATGGACAGGGCGGGAGGCTACACCTTC
TRBJ2-2,NA,TRBV6-5,TRBD1,CASSGQGGTGELFF,TGTGCCAGCTCGGGACAGGGGGGAACCGGGGAGCTGTTTTTT
TRBJ1-3,NA,TRBV13,NA,CASSLGRNLQAGNTIYF,TGTGCCAGCAGCTTAGGCCGGAACCTCCAGGCCGGAAACACCATATATTTT
TRBJ1-5,NA,TRBV3-1/TRBV3-2,NA,CASSQVEEPGNQPQHF,TGTGCCAGCAGCCAAGTCGAAGAACCGGGCAATCAGCCCCAGCATTTT
TRBJ1-4,few,TRBV7-9,TRBD1,CASSGTVATNEKLFF,TGTGCCAGCAGTGGGACAGTAGCAACTAATGAAAAACTGTTTTTT
TRBJ2-4,few,TRBV6-2/TRBV6-3,TRBD1,CASSPGFGQGWSKNIQYF,TGTGCCAGCAGTCCGGGGTTCGGACAGGGTTGGTCCAAAAACATTCAGTACTTC
TRBJ1-5,once,TRBV10-3,TRBD1,CAIIQMQGVGQPQHF,TGTGCCATCATCCAAATGCAGGGGGTTGGTCAGCCCCAGCATTTT
TRBJ1-1,once,TRBV10-3,TRBD1,CAIRTGLIAEAFF,TGTGCCATAAGGACAGGGTTGATTGCTGAAGCTTTCTTT
TRBJ1-2,NA,TRBV5-1,NA,CASSLGNRDTYGYTF,TGCGCCAGCAGCTTGGGAAACAGGGATACCTATGGCTACACCTTC
TRBJ1-6,NA,TRBV7-2,TRBD1,CASSVMGTGSSPLHF,TGTGCCAGCAGCGTTATGGGGACAGGGTCTTCACCCCTCCACTTT
TRBJ1-2,NA,TRBV13,TRBD1,CASSLQIQGQGELYGYTF,TGTGCCAGCAGCTTACAGATACAGGGACAGGGGGAACTCTATGGCTACACCTTC
TRBJ1-1,few,TRBV2,NA,CASSEGTEAFF,TGTGCCAGCAGTGAGGGGACAGAAGCTTTCTTT
TRBJ1-3,NA,TRBV5-1,NA,CASSVDSSGNTIYF,TGCGCCAGCAGCGTGGACAGCTCTGGAAACACCATATATTTT
TRBJ2-1,NA,TRBV10-3,TRBD2,CAISGTSGSYNEQFF,TGTGCCATCAGTGGGACTAGCGGGAGTTACAATGAGCAGTTCTTC
TRBJ2-1,NA,TRBV19,NA,CASSIEARSYNEQFF,TGTGCCAGTAGTATAGAGGCTCGATCCTACAATGAGCAGTTCTTC
TRBJ2-2,NA,TRBV4-2,NA,CASSQEKQAGTGELFF,TGTGCCAGCAGCCAAGAGAAGCAGGCCGGCACCGGGGAGCTGTTTTTT
TRBJ2-1,NA,TRBV6-5,TRBD2,CASRKRGGYNEQFF,TGTGCCAGCAGGAAGCGGGGGGGCTACAATGAGCAGTTCTTC
TRBJ2-2,NA,TRBV6-1,NA,CASSDLGRGNTGELFF,TGTGCCAGCAGTGACCTTGGACGGGGTAACACCGGGGAGCTGTTTTTT
TRBJ2-2,once,TRBV5-6,TRBD1,CASSLVGTGPTGELFF,TGTGCCAGCAGCTTGGTTGGGACAGGGCCCACCGGGGAGCTGTTTTTT
TRBJ1-2,NA,TRBV6-2/TRBV6-3,NA,CASSYFEGYTF,TGTGCCAGCAGTTATTTCGAGGGCTACACCTTC
TRBJ2-3,NA,TRBV30,TRBD2,CAFKIYTSENTDTQYF,TGTGCCTTCAAAATTTACACTAGCGAAAACACAGATACGCAGTATTTT
TRBJ1-3,once,TRBV9,NA,CASSGRRTPYSGNTIYF,TGTGCCAGCAGCGGCCGACGGACTCCATACTCTGGAAACACCATATATTTT
TRBJ1-1,NA,TRBV5-1,TRBD1,CASSSTGGNPEAFF,TGCGCCAGCAGTTCGACAGGGGGTAATCCTGAAGCTTTCTTT